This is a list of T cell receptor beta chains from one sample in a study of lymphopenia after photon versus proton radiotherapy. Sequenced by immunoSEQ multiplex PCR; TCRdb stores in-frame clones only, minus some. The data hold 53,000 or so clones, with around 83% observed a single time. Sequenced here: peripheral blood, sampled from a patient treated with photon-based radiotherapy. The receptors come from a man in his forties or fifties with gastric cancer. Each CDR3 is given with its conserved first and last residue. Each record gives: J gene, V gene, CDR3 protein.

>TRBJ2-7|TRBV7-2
CASSLVSGSDSPYEQYF
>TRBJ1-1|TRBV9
CASSVGQQAEAFF
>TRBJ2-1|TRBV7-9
CASSLGTSGNSYNEQFF
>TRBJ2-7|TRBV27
CASSGTSGGYEQYF
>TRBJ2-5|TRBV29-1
CSVGSQRETQYF
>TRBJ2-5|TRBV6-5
CASSYGAGAETQYF
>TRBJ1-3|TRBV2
CASKRAFSATRVGNTIYF
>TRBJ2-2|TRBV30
CAWPKTSGSGELFF
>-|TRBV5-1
CASSPGTASYEQYF
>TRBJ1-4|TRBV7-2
CASSLDRGAEKLFF